This paragraph covers one T cell receptor (beta chain) sequence. What it binds is not known. Carrying UMI labels, the TRB cDNA libraries were prepared through 5' RACE. TCRdb reprocessed the 5' RACE reads; each CDR3 protein has one entry and no DNA is given. The specimen's table records about 6,800 distinct CDR3 sequences. This record belongs to a study of CXCR3-negative and CXCR3-positive naive CD8 T cells. Whole-study context: Libraries each contributed about 1.5 +/- 0.3 million TRB reads, for around 150 million in total. Findings and limits, study-wide: Memory CD8+ cells showed much lower diversity, while both naive subsets were comparably high. The study found more hydrophobic TRB CDR3s in CXCR3-positive naive cells than in CXCR3-negative naive cells.

Germline V CDR1 and CDR2: MDHEN, SYDVKM. The CDR3 runs to 16 residues. Material for sequencing was naive CXCR3+ CD8+ T cells from blood. Subset of the sample: CD45RO-CCR7+CD27+CD95- naive CD8+ T cells expressing CXCR3 (TNR3+). This receptor was obtained from a human donor in good health. Some clones in this sample may be carry-over from other donors' samples. The genes are TRBV28 and TRBJ2-7; TCRdb's D gene call, TRBD1, goes unchecked for lack of DNA. The CDR3 protein is CASSLALRGPSYEQYF.